One sample yielded the 25 T cell receptor gamma chains listed below, sequenced in a study of gamma-delta chains in newborns, infants, children. TCRdb re-processed the reads using CATT. The sample includes over 2,000 gamma-chain clones, about 32% of them seen just once. Sequences were obtained from blood. These receptors all stem from a child who was a newborn, infant or young child, either healthy, febrile or measles-vaccinated (not recorded which).

Concerning this clone: Being one base from a much bigger clone, this may be a read error. Different DNA sequences within this sample yield the same CDR3. The rearrangement joins TRGV9 to TRGJP. The CDR3 is 17 residues long. With 2 bases clipped from V and 2 bases from J, the junction kept 3 bases outside the gene matches. Germline values: CDR1 GITISATS, CDR2 ISYDGTV (reference sequence). The CDR3 reads CALWEGRQELGKKIKVF. DNA for the CDR3: TGTGCCTTGTGGGAGGGGAGGCAAGAGTTGGGCAAAAAAATCAAGGTATTT.

The V gene is TRGV8, the J gene TRGJP1. CDR3 length equals 15 residues. Germline V gene data show CDR1 as VENAVY and CDR2 as YDSYNSRV. V lost 4 bases to trimming and J lost 1 base; unmatched junction nucleotides: 6. CDR3: CATWEPPTTGWFKIF. The CDR3 region has the DNA TGTGCCACCTGGGAGCCCCCTACCACTGGTTGGTTCAAGATATTT.

The chain carries TRGV5 and TRGJ1 or TRGJ2. V dropped 12 bases and J dropped 10; count of bases not matched to a gene: 9. This CDR3 contains 9 residues. The V gene's germline CDR1 is VINAFY and CDR2 YDVSNSKD. The CDR3 DNA is TGTGCCCCCCTCCGGAAGAAACTCTTT. This translates into CAPLRKKLF.

The chain has TRGV9 and TRGJP. Looked up from germline, CDR1 is GITISATS and CDR2 is ISYDGTV (reference sequence). With V trimmed by 5 bases and J by 7 bases, 8 bases remained unmatched. This CDR3 comprises 16 residues. CDR3 sequence (DNA): TGTGCCTTGTGGGGTGCGGAGGAGTTGGGCAAAAAAATCAAGGTATTT. It encodes CALWGAEELGKKIKVF.

The rearrangement joins TRGV4 to TRGJ1 or TRGJ2. Germline values: CDR1 EGSTGY, CDR2 YDSYTSSV. This CDR3 spans 11 amino acids. The trim removed 6 bases at V and 5 bases at J, leaving 4 bases unmatched. This CDR3 is CATWSHYKKLF. The CDR3, as DNA: TGTGCCACCTGGAGTCATTATAAGAAACTCTTT.

This clone came up a few times. V gene TRGV9 combines with J gene TRGJP. The CDR3 sequence is 14 residues long. Unmatched junction bases numbered 3, after V lost 6 bases and J lost 7 bases. Germline-derived CDR1 and CDR2 are GITISATS and ISYDGTV (reference sequence). As DNA, the CDR3 is TGTGCCTTGTGGTACGAGTTGGGCAAAAAAATCAAGGTATTT. This codes for CALWYELGKKIKVF.

A note on this clone: The junction does not match germline at one end; this may be a read error. The chain combines TRGV9 with TRGJP. The germline V gene encodes CDR1 GITISATS and CDR2 ISYDGTV (reference sequence). This CDR3 has 18 residues. The CDR3: CALWEVQQQELGKKIKVF. CDR3 nucleotide sequence: TGTGCCTTGTGGGAGGTGCAACAACAAGAGTTGGGCAAAAAGATCAAGGTATTT.

The V and J genes are TRGV2 and TRGJ1 or TRGJ2. The CDR3 loop spans 10 amino acids. J lost 10 bases, V lost 4 bases, and 4 bases had no gene match. CDR1 and CDR2 from the germline V gene are EGSNGY and YDSYNSKV. The CDR3 sequence: CATWEGKKLF. The DNA of the CDR3 is TGTGCCACCTGGGAGGGAAAGAAACTCTTT.

This clone was detected only a few times. The chain is built from TRGV8 and TRGJ1 or TRGJ2. The CDR3 has 12 amino acids. Germline V gene sequence: CDR1 VENAVY, CDR2 YDSYNSRV. V lost 5 bases and J lost 0; bases outside the gene matches: 1. CDR3 region: CATWVNYYKKLF. CDR3 DNA: TGTGCCACCTGGGTGAATTATTATAAGAAACTCTTT.

This clone was found a few times. The chain recombines TRGV9 with TRGJP. Losses at the gene ends were 0 bases for V and 7 bases for J; bases not matched to a gene: 9. Germline V gene lookup returns CDR1 GITISATS and CDR2 ISYDGTV (reference sequence). This CDR3 comprises 18 residues. Here the CDR3 DNA reads TGTGCCTTGTGGGAGGTGCAGGTCGGGGAGTTGGGCAAAAAAATCAAGGTATTT. It translates to CALWEVQVGELGKKIKVF.

As regards this clone: Since a much larger clone is just one base distant, this may be a read error. The V gene is TRGV9, the J gene TRGJP. CDR1 and CDR2 (germline): GITISATS, ISYDGTV (reference sequence). The trim removed 2 bases at V and 9 bases at J, leaving 1 base unmatched. The length of the CDR3 is 14 residues. The CDR3 sequence: CALWEALGKKIKVF. CDR3 DNA: TGTGCCTTGTGGGAGGCGTTGGGCAAAAAAATCAAGGTATTT.

This clone was seen a handful of times. Distinct nucleotide sequences in the sample also encode this CDR3. The CDR3 region has the DNA TGTGCCTTGTGGGAGGTGCACGGTGAGTTGGGCAAAAAAATCAAGGTATTT. As protein: CALWEVHGELGKKIKVF. The V and J genes are TRGV9 and TRGJP. Trimming cost V 0 bases and J 7 bases; bases outside gene matches: 6. Germline V gene sequence: CDR1 GITISATS, CDR2 ISYDGTV (reference sequence). The CDR3 extends over 17 amino acids.

This clone is large (0.1 to 1%) by share. This rearrangement joins TRGV5 to TRGJ1 or TRGJ2. Germline loops: CDR1 VINAFY, CDR2 YDVSNSKD. The CDR3 is made up of 11 amino acids. Unmatched junction bases numbered 2, after V lost 0 bases and J lost 9 bases. In nucleotides, the CDR3 is TGTGCCACCTGGGACAGGCCTAAGAAACTCTTT. This codes for CATWDRPKKLF.

There are a few counts of this clone. The rearrangement uses TRGV9 and TRGJ1 or TRGJ2. Losses at the gene ends were 0 bases for V and 10 bases for J; bases not matched to a gene: 9. The germline V gene has CDR1 GITISATS and CDR2 ISYDGTV (reference sequence). The CDR3 has 13 amino acids. The CDR3 reads CALWEVPTRKKLF. CDR3 DNA sequence: TGTGCCTTGTGGGAGGTGCCCACACGAAAGAAACTCTTT.

In this sample, this clone turned up a few times. The genes are TRGV9 and TRGJ1 or TRGJ2. After removal of 0 bases from V and 5 bases from J, the junction contained 4 bases not matched to a gene. The CDR3 totals 13 residues. CDR1 is GITISATS and CDR2 is ISYDGTV in the germline V gene (reference sequence). CDR3 region: CALWEVKDYKKLF. CDR3 nucleotide sequence: TGTGCCTTGTGGGAGGTGAAGGATTATAAGAAACTCTTT.

This clone was seen only a few times. The V and J genes are TRGV4 and TRGJ1 or TRGJ2. The junction had 2 bases not matched to a gene; V was cut back by 1 base and J by 5 bases. The CDR3 totals 12 residues. In germline, CDR1 is EGSTGY, CDR2 YDSYTSSV. The CDR3 loop is CATWDGNYKKLF. The CDR3 region has the DNA TGTGCCACCTGGGATGGTAATTATAAGAAACTCTTT.

CDR3 bases: TGTGCCACCTGGGATCTTGGTCCGCATTATAAGAAACTCTTT. This gives the protein CATWDLGPHYKKLF. The chain employs TRGV3 and TRGJ1 or TRGJ2. Germline V gene data show CDR1 as VTNTFY and CDR2 as YDVSTARD (reference sequence). Trimming cost V 4 bases and J 5 bases; bases outside gene matches: 11. The CDR3 sequence is 14 residues long.

This clone is deemed medium-sized. Other DNA sequences of this sample code for an identical CDR3. The chain recombines TRGV9 with TRGJP. The CDR3 runs 17 residues. V lost 0 bases to trimming and J lost 7 bases; unmatched junction nucleotides: 6. Per germline, CDR1 GITISATS and CDR2 ISYDGTV (reference sequence). As DNA, the CDR3 is TGTGCCTTGTGGGAGGTGCAAGGGGAGTTGGGCAAAAAAATCAAGGTATTT. Encoded protein: CALWEVQGELGKKIKVF.

Relative to its sample, this clone is medium-sized. This likely stems from a read error, as it lies one base from a far larger clone. The same CDR3 arises from other DNA sequences in this sample as well. CDR3 sequence reads: CALWELQELGKKIKVF. CDR3 DNA: TGTGCCTTGTGGGAGCTGCAAGAGTTGGGCAAAAAAATCAAGGTATTT. The rearrangement links TRGV9 to TRGJP. Trimming cost V 3 bases and J 3 bases; bases outside gene matches: 2. From germline, CDR1 is GITISATS and CDR2 ISYDGTV (reference sequence). This CDR3 is 16 amino acids long.

Turning to this clone: The sample holds other DNA sequences that translate to the same CDR3. The V and J genes are TRGV9 and TRGJP. J gave up 7 bases and V 4 bases, and 7 bases lay outside the gene matches. Germline V gives CDR1 GITISATS, CDR2 ISYDGTV (reference sequence). The CDR3 spans 16 residues. In DNA, the CDR3 is TGTGCCTTGTGGGACTCCTCGGAGTTGGGCAAAAAAATCAAGGTATTT. Its translation is CALWDSSELGKKIKVF.

For this clone: A read error likely explains this, since a far larger clone differs by one base. J is TRGJP and V is TRGV9. Germline assignment: CDR1 GITISATS and CDR2 ISYDGTV (reference sequence). CDR3 length: 14 residues. CDR3 region: CALWEVLGKKIRVF. CDR3 coding DNA: TGTGCCTTGTGGGAGGTGTTGGGCAAAAAAATCAGGGTATTT.

This clone has just a few counts. V is TRGV9 and J is TRGJP. The V segment lost 3 bases and the J segment 6 bases; nucleotides outside the gene matches: 8. Germline loops: CDR1 GITISATS, CDR2 ISYDGTV (reference sequence). The CDR3 is made up of 17 amino acids. The CDR3 sequence: CALWEPYLELGKKIKVF. The CDR3 nucleotides read TGTGCCTTGTGGGAGCCGTACCTAGAGTTGGGCAAAAAAATCAAGGTATTT.

The chain uses TRGV9 and TRGJP. With 4 bases clipped from V and 4 bases from J, the junction kept 10 bases outside the gene matches. The CDR3 contains 18 residues. In germline, CDR1 is GITISATS, CDR2 ISYDGTV (reference sequence). CDR3 in DNA: TGTGCCTTGTGGGATGAGATACCTCAAGAGTTGGGCAAAAAAATCAAGGTATTT. It translates to CALWDEIPQELGKKIKVF.

In the case of this clone: Other DNA sequences in this sample translate to the same CDR3. The chain uses TRGV9 and TRGJP. The CDR3 length is 17 residues. V dropped 4 bases and J dropped 3; count of bases not matched to a gene: 6. Looked up from germline, CDR1 is GITISATS and CDR2 is ISYDGTV (reference sequence). CDR3 sequence: CALWDQEQELGKKIKVF. The CDR3 DNA sequence: TGTGCCTTGTGGGATCAGGAGCAAGAGTTGGGCAAAAAAATCAAGGTATTT.

Within the sample, this clone is large. A much larger clone differs by one base, so this may be a read error. Additional DNA sequences in this sample encode the identical CDR3. The chain joins TRGV9 to TRGJP. The germline V gene encodes CDR1 GITISATS and CDR2 ISYDGTV (reference sequence). CDR3 length: 16 residues. V lost 1 base and J lost 6; bases outside the gene matches: 3. The CDR3, as DNA: TGTGCCTTGTGGGAGGTCCGAGAGTTGGGCAAAAAAATCAAGGTATTT. Protein sequence: CALWEVRELGKKIKVF.